These T cell receptor beta chains were read from a single sample in a study of blood T cell repertoires in COVID-19. Measured with immunoSEQ multiplex PCR; TCRdb has only the in-frame clones, and not every one. The sample carries about 300,000 clones, roughly 90% recorded once. The material sequenced was peripheral blood. These receptors were taken from a woman in her twenties or thirties with COVID-19, enrolled during active disease. CDR3s include the opening cysteine and the closing phenylalanine or tryptophan.

V: TRBV7-8; J: TRBJ2-7; CDR3: CASSLRADAAYEQYF
V: TRBV12-3/TRBV12-4; J: TRBJ2-7; CDR3: CASSLAGREQYF
V: TRBV2; J: TRBJ2-7; CDR3: CASREKGEGPREQYF
V: TRBV5-4; J: TRBJ2-2; CDR3: CASSVGSSSTGELFF
V: TRBV11-3; J: TRBJ1-5; CDR3: CASSLRGWGNQPQHF
V: TRBV6-2/TRBV6-3; J: TRBJ2-7; CDR3: CASSRGTSGRGRPSEQYF
V: TRBV2; J: TRBJ1-4; CDR3: CASSEGRGWANEKLFF
V: TRBV28; J: TRBJ1-2; CDR3: CASSRLPTGDYGYTF
V: TRBV7-2; J: TRBJ1-1; CDR3: CASSLEGGGTEAFF
V: TRBV6-5; J: TRBJ2-7; CDR3: CASSYDTSGSYEQYF
V: TRBV2; J: TRBJ1-5; CDR3: CASRKESNQPQHF
V: TRBV29-1; J: TRBJ1-2; CDR3: CSVATGGGYGYTF
V: TRBV5-1; J: TRBJ2-4; CDR3: CASSSGQGGRENIQYF
V: TRBV5-1; J: TRBJ1-2; CDR3: CASSMDGGDGGYTF
V: TRBV14; J: TRBJ2-1; CDR3: CATRAGGGHNEQFF
V: TRBV29-1; J: TRBJ1-3; CDR3: CSVVVGVSGNTIYF
V: TRBV7-9; J: TRBJ1-6; CDR3: CASSWTSNNSPLHF
V: TRBV6-5; J: TRBJ2-3; CDR3: CASFEGSTDTQYF
V: TRBV24-1; J: TRBJ1-5; CDR3: CATSEEGPNRPQHF
V: TRBV19; J: TRBJ1-2; CDR3: CASSSGRGSGYTF
V: TRBV2; J: TRBJ2-3; CDR3: CATSEMAGNTQYF
V: TRBV28; J: TRBJ2-1; CDR3: CASRILAAPYNEQFF
V: TRBV14; J: TRBJ2-1; CDR3: CASSQERSGRSHEQFF
V: TRBV5-8; J: TRBJ2-7; CDR3: CASSWSGQGYNEQYF
V: TRBV7-2; J: TRBJ1-5; CDR3: CASSFTPAGSQPQHF
V: TRBV28; J: TRBJ2-6; CDR3: CASLDRGLGANVLTF
V: TRBV28; J: TRBJ2-7; CDR3: CASSPRPAGAPYEQYF
V: TRBV6-5; J: TRBJ2-7; CDR3: CASSFPGLAGDEQYF
V: TRBV6-5; J: TRBJ2-5; CDR3: CASSATGGIQETQYF
V: TRBV27; J: TRBJ2-3; CDR3: CASRGHSGSILTDTQYF
V: TRBV19; J: TRBJ2-2; CDR3: CASTPQLAALLTGELFF
V: TRBV10-3; J: TRBJ2-3; CDR3: CAIAAGGEDTQYF
V: TRBV5-6; J: TRBJ1-2; CDR3: CASSLVRGRGYTF
V: TRBV3-1/TRBV3-2; J: TRBJ2-7; CDR3: CASSQGGRGGAYEQYF
V: TRBV10-1; J: TRBJ2-3; CDR3: CASSSTDTQYF
V: TRBV30; J: TRBJ2-7; CDR3: CAWTKQGGGYEQYF
V: TRBV12-3/TRBV12-4; J: TRBJ2-5; CDR3: CASSFTAQETQYF
V: TRBV7-3; J: TRBJ1-2; CDR3: CASSPGGGSYGYTF
V: TRBV23-1; J: TRBJ2-7; CDR3: CASSVGDLAYEQYF